This T cell receptor beta chain came from a study of a mutant IDH1 vaccine in newly diagnosed glioma. Turning to the study itself: Patients had eight vaccinations, in weeks 1, 3, 5, 7, 11, 15, 19 and 23. Former treatment meant radiotherapy, temozolomide, or both; the majority had gotten both. Averaging roughly 40 years of age, treated patients were approximately 62% male and about 38% female.

The protocol was immunoSEQ multiplex PCR, while the TCRdb copy is restricted to in-frame clones and leaves out a portion. Of roughly 51,000 clones detected, about 81% appear once; the ten largest clones hold around 3.4%. Specified time point: week 5, during vaccination. What each vaccine dose contained was 300 ug of mutant IDH1 20-mer peptide, accompanied by topical imiquimod. Patients carried new grade 3 or 4 IDH1-mutant astrocytomas lacking nuclear ATRX. Comments on this clone: Its antigen is unidentified. The same CDR3 can be traced to other DNA sequences in this sample.

The V and J ends lost 0 bases and 5 bases, in that order; junction bases with no gene match: 0. The CDR3 is made up of 13 amino acids. Germline lookup yields CDR1 SGHRS and CDR2 YFSETQ. The sequences come from PBMCs, collected from a glioma patient whose treatment included an IDH1 peptide vaccine. The rearrangement uses TRBV5-1 and TRBJ2-5, with 8 bases identical to TRBD2. This sequence originates from a man aged 25 to 40 with glioma. The CDR3, as DNA: TGCGCCAGCAGCTTGGGCGGGGGGGAGACCCAGTACTTC. It yields the protein CASSLGGGETQYF.